Below, one T cell receptor beta chain is given with its context. Antigen specificity is unknown. The sample belongs to a study of beta chain features in type 1 diabetes. As for the study in general: Analysis included over 90 million sorted cells drawn from all samples.

Expressed TCRB transcripts were sequenced because the entire RNA isolate underwent reverse transcription. The repertoire was sequenced with immunoSEQ multiplex PCR; TCRdb's copy has only in-frame clones and lacks some. This sample has around 250,000 clones; around a quarter occur once, and the top ten carry 3% to 4%. Study findings and constraints: Sequencing the cDNA could make cells with high TCR expression show up more than they should. There were fewer insertions and more deletions at the VDJ junctions of type 1 diabetes patients.

The germline V gene encodes CDR1 MNHEY and CDR2 SVGAGI. This CDR3 has 12 amino acids. This sequence joins TRBV6-5 and TRBJ2-1; TRBD2 matches at 8 bases. The sample comprised central memory CD4+ T cells from blood. The sequence was collected from a man younger than 45 in good health. The CDR3 DNA is TGTGCGGCGGGGGGAGGATACAATGAGCAGTTCTTC. Amino acid sequence: CAAGGGYNEQFF.